Here is one TCR beta chain with its context. Its antigen remains undetermined. No much larger clone is present one base from it, and per-base qualities are unavailable. Using the deep immunoSEQ assay, multiplex PCR amplified TCR CDR3 regions from genomic DNA. For each cell subset, the extracted genomic DNA was distributed evenly across all wells of several immunoSEQ 96-well plates, and each plate served as one replicate. For sorted subsets, roughly 190 ng of genomic DNA, equivalent to 25,000 to 35,000 T cell genomes, went into each replicate PCR. The purified libraries were quantified using a Qubit 3.0 fluorometer, sized with a Bioanalyzer 2100, and then quantified again using the KAPA Library Quantification kit. A separate single-read 150-cycle Illumina NextSeq 550 flow cell was used to sequence each immunoSEQ 96-well plate. As for the original processing: The immunoSEQ output contained only junctional sequences without quality scores, so filtering could not match that applied to full-length reads. Sequences were annotated with PyIR, a Python wrapper for IgBLAST v1.9, using IMGT germline references to assign V/J genes and CDR3. Any read was removed if the V/J assignment was weak (E-value above 1e-6), the CDR3 was missing, or the read contained stop codons, out-of-frame junctions, or ambiguous translated residues. V3J clonotypes were defined as sequences sharing the same inferred V gene, J gene, and CDR3 amino acid sequence. Percentage overlap between repertoires was computed as shared unique clonotypes divided by the size of the smaller repertoire. Three approaches were used to assess repertoire richness: RTK rarefaction, the Chao1 estimator, and Recon v2.1 estimates of unobserved clonotypes. For all TCRbeta clonotypes obtained by the gDNA method from a few donors, generation probabilities were computed with OLGA. The source is immuneACCESS, and TCRdb retained only in-frame sequences with V and J called. Part of the clones is not carried over; for the studies checked, unresolved V genes explain less than half of this, and the remainder is unexplained. D and trimming come from the DNA, and the V and J calls and clone size come from that table. The sample table contains about 2.3 million clones; only one count was recorded for around 90% of them. The top ten clonotypes cover approximately 0.39% of the sample.

The data were obtained in a study of shared clonotypes between healthy human individuals (dated by TCRdb to 2020 to 2022). Background on the whole study: The cohort included a few men and a couple of women between 18 and 49 years of age. For each donor, CD4 naive and CD4 memory were each given three plates, CD8 naive was given two plates, and CD8 memory was given one plate. Blood TCR repertoires of five healthy adults were deeply sequenced to estimate repertoire size and the extent of clonotype sharing between individuals. To increase sequencing depth and limit assay-specific biases, TCR repertoire library preparation and sequencing were carried out by different laboratories using diverse techniques. Each donor's leukapheresis produced roughly between roughly 0.85 and 9.5 billion PBMCs.

The CDR3 runs 13 amino acids, cysteine and phenylalanine included. The kept DNA is CDR3 alone, 39 bases in frame from the first base. V loses 4 bases of germline sequence and J loses 8 bases, and the interval between the two ends is 13 bases. The germline V gene encodes CDR1 SGHTA and CDR2 FQGTGA. The donors were healthy, HIV-negative adults with no recently reported acute infections or vaccinations. Every donor was a Caucasian adult living in Nashville, Tennessee, USA. CD4+ T cells were enriched by magnetic negative selection; naive cells were then positively selected on CD45RA, and the negative fraction formed the memory subset. After blood collection by leukapheresis, PBMCs were isolated using Ficoll-Histopaque density gradient centrifugation and then cryopreserved in the vapor phase of liquid nitrogen. Analytical flow cytometry was used to check the purity and quantity of each magnetically sorted T cell population. Genomic DNA was isolated from every sorted fraction and measured by UV absorbance on a Nanodrop 2000c.

What the research found in general, with its limitations: Only blood was sampled, and tissue TCR repertoires likely differ from those in blood. Across a handful of donors, roughly 5.1% of naive CD4, roughly 3.4% of naive CD8, around 2.1% of memory CD4, and around 0.4% of memory CD8 clonotypes were shared. Pairwise subsampling led to the expectation that sequencing depth would affect the degree of clonotype sharing among donors. Because the study included a small number of donors, the genetic and exposure-history diversity represented was limited. Estimated clonotype richness was generally larger for naive than for memory subsets. Higher generation probabilities were observed for clonotypes shared by all four sorted-subset donors than for non-shared clonotypes. Rarefaction of sorted-subset datasets indicated incomplete sequencing despite the large sequencing depth.

This receptor chain uses TRBV7-3 and TRBJ2-3; a tentative D call is TRBD2 (5 bases match). The sequencing input was naive CD4+ T cells from PBMCs. The sample's cell subset or site label, decoded: CD45RA+ positively selected. The receptor was isolated from a young man in good health. Some clones in this sample may be carry-over from other donors' samples. The CDR3 corresponds to CASSSTMAGTQYF. The bases are TGTGCCAGCAGCTCTACTATGGCGGGTACGCAGTATTTT.